This TCR beta chain stems from a study of T cell changes during pregnancy in multiple sclerosis. Trimming pared 6 bases from V and 5 bases from J, leaving 10 bases between. Germline V gives CDR1 SNHLY, CDR2 FYNNEI. The CDR3 runs 12 residues. Sequencing used immunoSEQ multiplex PCR; TCRdb keeps in-frame clones, though not all of them. The sample gives fewer than 55,000 clones, 90% of which show up once; less than 6.5% is in the top ten. J is TRBJ2-5 and V is TRBV2, with D unresolved. This TCR came from a female donor in good health, enrolled as a control in a pregnancy study. Source: peripheral blood, taken after pregnancy. CDR3 region: CASRASKETQYF. CDR3 nucleotides: TGTGCCAGCAGGGCTAGTAAGGAGACCCAGTACTTC.